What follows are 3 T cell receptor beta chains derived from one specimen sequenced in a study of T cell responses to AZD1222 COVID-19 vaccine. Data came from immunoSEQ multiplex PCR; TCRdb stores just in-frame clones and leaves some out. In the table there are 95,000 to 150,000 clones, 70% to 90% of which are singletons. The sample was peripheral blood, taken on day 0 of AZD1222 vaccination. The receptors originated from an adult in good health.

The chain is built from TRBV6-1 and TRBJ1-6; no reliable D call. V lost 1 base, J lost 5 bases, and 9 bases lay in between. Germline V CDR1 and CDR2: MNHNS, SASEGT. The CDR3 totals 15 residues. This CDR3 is CASSEGLPDNSPLHF. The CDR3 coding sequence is TGTGCCAGCAGTGAAGGTCTGCCGGATAATTCACCCCTCCACTTT.

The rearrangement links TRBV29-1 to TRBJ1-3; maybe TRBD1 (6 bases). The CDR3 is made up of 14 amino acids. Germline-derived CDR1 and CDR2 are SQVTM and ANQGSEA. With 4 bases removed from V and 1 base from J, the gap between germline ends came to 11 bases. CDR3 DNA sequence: TGCAGCGTTGGAGTACAGGGTTCTGGAAACACCATATATTTT. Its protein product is CSVGVQGSGNTIYF.

This chain's CDR3 is CASSPADTDTQYF. CDR3 sequence (DNA): TGTGCCAGCTCACCAGCCGACACAGATACGCAGTATTTT. This chain links TRBV18 with TRBJ2-3; no reliable D call. The CDR3 sequence is 13 residues long. With 2 bases removed from V and 2 bases from J, the gap between germline ends came to 5 bases. Germline CDR1 reads KGHSH; CDR2 reads LQKENI.